What follows is one T cell receptor beta chain and its context. Its target is not known. Each individual donor underwent a draw of 8.5 to 10 milliliters of peripheral blood. Researchers report isolating at least 6.5 million PBMCs per sample. This specimen comes from a study of blood T cells in healthy people across ages. Study observations and caveats: It was held that diversity estimates obtained from one million T cells represented underestimates. Unknown CMV status may confound age-related changes in expanded clones.

Together with a sample-barcoded 5' primer, a J-beta primer mix was included in a second PCR lasting about 7 to 11 cycles. TCRdb processed the 5' RACE reads anew with MiXCR; each CDR3 protein has one entry. The sample yields some 900,000 distinct CDR3 sequences, about 30% seen once. CDR1 MNHNS and CDR2 SASEGT come from the germline V gene. The ends were cut back, 0 bases at V and 1 base at J, with 6 bases in the middle. The CDR3 extends over 14 amino acids. J is TRBJ1-1 and V is TRBV6-1; tentative D call: TRBD1 (5 bases). This clonotype was obtained from a woman over 75 in good health. Sequenced input: blood. The CDR3 is CASSEAGENTEAFF. DNA of the CDR3: TGTGCCAGCAGTGAAGCAGGGGAGAACACTGAAGCTTTCTTT.